Ten or more counts support the clone carrying this T cell receptor (beta chain). The antigen is undetermined. From germline, CDR1 is MNHEY and CDR2 SVGAGI. CDR3 size: 12 residues. The V and J ends lost 6 bases and 0 bases respectively, with 6 bases between them. TCRdb ran MiXCR on the 5' RACE reads and lists one entry per CDR3 protein. The table shows a few hundred thousand distinct CDR3 sequences, with about 10% occurring only once. The data were taken from a study of identical twins. Study-wide points: The more abundant beta clonotypes in cord blood had fewer insertions, and memory repertoires did not show this. Twin-shared out-of-frame alpha sequences were enriched for low generation probability.

Sequences were obtained from memory T cells sorted from blood. The J gene is TRBJ2-7, the V gene TRBV6-5, with D hard to call. The TCR sequence derives from a man aged 45-65 years in good health. The CDR3 DNA reads TGTGCCAGCAGAAAGAGCTCCTACGAGCAGTACTTC. It is translated as CASRKSSYEQYF.